Presented here are 19 T cell receptor beta chains from one specimen sequenced in a study of blood T cell repertoires in COVID-19. Profiling relied on immunoSEQ multiplex PCR, and the TCRdb table lists in-frame clones only, not all of them. The data show tens of thousands of clones, roughly 80% seen once. The sequenced material came from peripheral blood. These receptors all stem from a human donor in a cohort sampled during active or convalescent COVID-19.

This sequence joins TRBV5-4 and TRBJ1-3; unclear D gene. Germline V CDR1 and CDR2: SGHNT, YYREEE (reference sequence). This CDR3 contains 15 residues. V lost 3 bases, J lost 0 bases, and 10 bases lay in between. This CDR3 is CASSSAPSSGNTIYF. For the CDR3, the DNA is TGTGCCAGCAGCTCCGCGCCGAGCTCTGGAAACACCATATATTTT.

The chain's CDR3 is CASSSGQNSPLHF. As DNA, the CDR3 is TGTGCCAGCAGTTCCGGACAGAATTCACCCCTCCACTTT. This chain joins TRBV12-3 or TRBV12-4 and TRBJ1-6, with D perhaps matching TRBD1 (6 bases). Trimming shortened V by 4 bases and J by 7 bases, and 8 bases separated the two germline ends. The length of the CDR3 is 13 residues.

The chain has TRBV30 and TRBJ1-4, with 8 bases lining up with TRBD1. The CDR3 loop spans 14 amino acids. The V and J ends lost 5 bases and 2 bases, in that order; junction bases with no gene match: 4. CDR1 is GTSNPN and CDR2 is SVGIG in the germline V gene (reference sequence). CDR3 sequence reads: CAWDRGRTNEKLFF. The CDR3 region has the DNA TGTGCCTGGGACAGGGGCCGGACTAATGAAAAACTGTTTTTT.

V gene TRBV6-5 combines with J gene TRBJ1-2; 7 nucleotides align to TRBD1. The CDR3 is made up of 15 amino acids. V lost 4 bases and J lost 4; bases outside the gene matches: 9. CDR1 is MNHEY and CDR2 is SVGAGI in the germline V gene. The CDR3 sequence: CASSSLQGLGYGYTF. The CDR3 region has the DNA TGTGCCAGCAGTTCCCTACAGGGGCTCGGCTATGGCTACACCTTC.

V usage is TRBV19 and J usage is TRBJ1-3; no reliable D call. Germline V CDR1 and CDR2: LNHDA, SQIVND (reference sequence). V was shortened by 3 bases and J by 4 bases, with 13 bases between the two germline ends. This CDR3 contains 15 residues. The CDR3 sequence is CASSMHRSSGNTIYF. CDR3 nucleotide sequence: TGTGCCAGTAGTATGCACAGATCGTCCGGAAACACCATATATTTT.

The chain has TRBV27 and TRBJ2-3, with D maybe TRBD2 (6 bases). Germline CDR1 and CDR2: MNHEY and SMNVEV (reference sequence). Trimming took off 4 bases at V and 1 base at J, with 9 bases between the two ends. The CDR3 sequence is 14 residues long. The CDR3 sequence: CASSSGGRTDTQYF. The DNA for the CDR3 is TGTGCCAGCAGTTCCGGGGGACGCACAGATACGCAGTATTTT.

J is TRBJ1-5 and V is TRBV2, with D possibly matching TRBD1 (5 bases). The V end was cut by 5 bases, the J end by 2 bases, with 13 bases between. The CDR3 sequence is 15 residues long. Germline V gene sequence: CDR1 SNHLY, CDR2 FYNNEI. CDR3 nucleotide sequence: TGTGCCAGCAGTCCGGGTGTAGGGGGCAATCAGCCCCAGCATTTT. Translated: CASSPGVGGNQPQHF.

The chain is built from TRBV5-5 and TRBJ1-5, with 9 positions matching TRBD1. Germline V gene data show CDR1 as SGHKS and CDR2 as YYEKEE (reference sequence). The CDR3 has 15 residues. V lost 4 bases, J lost 4 bases, and 6 bases stayed unmatched. The CDR3 region has the DNA TGTGCCAGCAGCCCCAACAGGGGGCTGAATCAGCCCCAGCATTTT. The encoded protein is CASSPNRGLNQPQHF.

The rearrangement links TRBV3-1 (or the pseudogene TRBV3-2) to TRBJ2-7; D gene uncertain. Between the trimmed V and J ends, which lost 3 bases and 6 bases, there was a span of 6 bases. This CDR3 comprises 11 residues. Germline V lookup: CDR1 LGHDT, CDR2 YNNKEL (reference sequence). The CDR3 nucleotides read TGTGCCAGCAGCCACGCAGGCGAGCAGTACTTC. Protein: CASSHAGEQYF.

This chain joins TRBV6-5 and TRBJ1-6; no reliable D call. Per germline, CDR1 MNHEY and CDR2 SVGAGI. This CDR3 region has 16 residues. V lost 0 bases and J 6 bases, leaving 12 bases between the germline ends. CDR3 residues: CASSYSKVHGNSPLHF. DNA of the CDR3: TGTGCCAGCAGTTACTCGAAAGTCCACGGTAATTCACCCCTCCACTTT.

This chain connects TRBV2 to TRBJ1-2; perhaps TRBD1 as D (6 bases). V was shortened by 4 bases and J by 7 bases, with 16 bases between the two germline ends. The germline gives CDR1 SNHLY, CDR2 FYNNEI. The CDR3 loop spans 14 amino acids. CDR3 coding DNA: TGTGCCAGCAGTGCGACTACAGGGTTAAGTGGCTACACCTTC. Its protein is CASSATTGLSGYTF.

J is TRBJ2-7 and V is TRBV5-6; D not resolved. Germline V gives CDR1 SGHDT, CDR2 YYEEEE. The CDR3 consists of 12 residues. The V gene lost 3 bases and the J gene lost 4 bases, with 8 bases spanning the gap. CDR3 DNA: TGTGCCAGCAGCTACGACGGGTACGAGCAGTACTTC. Protein: CASSYDGYEQYF.

V gene TRBV29-1 combines with J gene TRBJ2-7; the D gene is possibly TRBD1 (6 bases). This CDR3 comprises 14 residues. V lost 2 bases and J 0 bases, leaving 11 bases between the germline ends. Germline CDR1 and CDR2: SQVTM and ANQGSEA. The CDR3 bases are TGCAGCGTTGAAAGGCCGGACAGCTCCTACGAGCAGTACTTC. Translated: CSVERPDSSYEQYF.

The chain links TRBV6-2 or TRBV6-3 to TRBJ2-1; a weak D match, TRBD1 (6 bases). V dropped 0 bases and J dropped 14 bases, with 14 bases sitting between them. Germline CDR1 is MNHEY and CDR2 is SVGEGT. This CDR3 has 13 residues. CDR3 in DNA: TGTGCCAGCAGTTACTCGGCACAGGGTGGTAAGTTCTTC. Translating gives CASSYSAQGGKFF.

The chain employs TRBV2 and TRBJ2-7, with 10 bases aligning to TRBD2. V shed 3 bases and J 2 bases; nucleotides not matched to a gene: 4. Germline CDR1 is SNHLY and CDR2 is FYNNEI. The CDR3 spans 15 residues. As DNA, the CDR3 is TGTGCCAGCAGTGAGGGGACTAGCGACGCCTACGAGCAGTACTTC. As protein: CASSEGTSDAYEQYF.

This CDR3 reads CASAGELHYGYTF. The CDR3 nucleotides are TGTGCCAGCGCAGGGGAGTTGCACTATGGCTACACCTTC. The chain couples TRBV12-3 or TRBV12-4 to TRBJ1-2, with D possibly being TRBD1 (6 bases). With 8 bases removed from V and 3 bases from J, the gap between germline ends came to 13 bases. The CDR3 is made up of 13 amino acids.

In this sample, this clone turned up a few times. The chain joins TRBV18 to TRBJ1-5, with a weak D call TRBD1 (5 bases). Germline CDR1 and CDR2: KGHSH and LQKENI. This CDR3 is built from 15 residues. The ends were cut back, 3 bases at V and 3 bases at J, with 12 bases in the middle. As DNA, the CDR3 is TGTGCCAGCTCACCCGACAGCAACCCCAATCAGCCCCAGCATTTT. Amino acid sequence: CASSPDSNPNQPQHF.

The chain is built from TRBV11-2 and TRBJ2-5, with D possibly being TRBD1 (6 bases). The CDR3 length is 15 residues. Trimming cost V 5 bases and J 4 bases, with 17 bases left between them. Germline CDR1 reads SGHAT; CDR2 reads FQNNGV. CDR3 sequence: CASSPREAGVETQYF. CDR3 DNA sequence: TGTGCCAGCAGCCCCCGTGAGGCAGGGGTAGAGACCCAGTACTTC.

The V and J genes are TRBV27 and TRBJ1-1; 7 positions match TRBD1. This CDR3 comprises 14 residues. The V gene's germline CDR1 is MNHEY and CDR2 SMNVEV (reference sequence). Trimming removed 4 bases from V and 5 bases from J; junction bases left unmatched: 7. The CDR3 sequence is CASSSTGMGTEAFF. For the CDR3, the DNA is TGTGCCAGCAGTTCGACAGGGATGGGGACTGAAGCTTTCTTT.